These T cell receptor beta chains were read from a single sample in a study of cytomegalovirus exposure and HLA in healthy donors. The repertoire was sequenced with immunoSEQ multiplex PCR; TCRdb's copy has only in-frame clones and lacks some. The profile shows approximately 120,000 clones, 77% of them singletons. Sequencing used PBMCs. These TCRs come from a middle-aged woman in good health and CMV-seropositive. CDR3s include the opening cysteine and the closing phenylalanine or tryptophan. A D gene is named only where the DNA matches it firmly. Some rows have no size entry. The others give once, few or many, or a class for an expanded clone.

TRBJ1-4 TRBV19 . TRBD1 TGTGCCTCCCGGCGGGCGACAGGGGGCCATAATGAAAAACTGTTTTTT CASRRATGGHNEKLFF
TRBJ1-5 TRBV6-1 . . TGTGCCAGCATGGGGGGTAATAGCAATCAGCCCCAGCATTTT CASMGGNSNQPQHF
TRBJ2-7 TRBV6-6 once . TGTGCCAGCAGTTACGGGAGGAACGACGAGCAGTACTTC CASSYGRNDEQYF
TRBJ2-7 TRBV10-1 . . TGCGCCAGCAGTGAGGGGGCCAGGGGCTACGAGCAGTACTTC CASSEGARGYEQYF
TRBJ2-7 TRBV6-1 . . TGTGCCAGCAGTGAAGCGGGGCTGTACGAGCAGTACTTC CASSEAGLYEQYF
TRBJ2-7 TRBV5-1 . TRBD1 TGCGCCAGCAGCTGGGACAGTCCTTTCTACGAGCAGTACTTC CASSWDSPFYEQYF
TRBJ2-1 TRBV4-1 . . TGCGCCAGCAGCCAAGCCCCAGGGGCGCTGGATGAGCAGTTCTTC CASSQAPGALDEQFF
TRBJ1-1 TRBV7-6 . TRBD1 TGTGCCAGCAGCCGAACCTGGGACAGTGAAGCTTTCTTT CASSRTWDSEAFF
TRBJ2-7 TRBV2 . TRBD2 TGTGCCAGCAGTGAAGCTCCTGGACTAGCCTACGAGCAGTACTTC CASSEAPGLAYEQYF
TRBJ2-1 TRBV11-2 . TRBD2 TGTGCCAGCAGCTTAGACGCAGCGGGGTTCTCCTACAATGAGCAGTTCTTC CASSLDAAGFSYNEQFF
TRBJ1-2 TRBV6-1 . TRBD1 TGTGCCAGCAGTGAAGCGATGACAGGGGCCGTTTATGGCTACACCTTC CASSEAMTGAVYGYTF
TRBJ1-5 TRBV6-5 . . TGTGCCAGCAGTCAGGACGGGACTCTAAATCAGCCCCAGCATTTT CASSQDGTLNQPQHF
TRBJ2-2 TRBV4-2 . . TGTGCCAGCAGCCAAGAACCCAGCGAACTCACCGGGGAGCTGTTTTTT CASSQEPSELTGELFF
TRBJ1-1 TRBV30 . TRBD1 TGTGCCTGGAGTACCGGGACAGGAGGCACTGAAGCTTTCTTT CAWSTGTGGTEAFF
TRBJ1-2 TRBV7-9 . . TGTGCCAGCAGCCCCGACGGGCAGAGGGGGTCTATCGGCTACACCTTC CASSPDGQRGSIGYTF
TRBJ1-5 TRBV5-1 . . TGCGCCAGCAGCTTGTCCTCTAGTCAGCCCCAGCATTTT CASSLSSSQPQHF
TRBJ2-2 TRBV9 . . TGTGCCAGCAGCGTAGGGGGACTCAGGCTGAACACCGGGGAGCTGTTTTTT CASSVGGLRLNTGELFF
TRBJ2-1 TRBV5-1 . TRBD2 TGCGCCAGCAGCTTGTTAACTAGCGGGGGTGAGCAGTTCTTC CASSLLTSGGEQFF
TRBJ1-6 TRBV7-8 . . TGTGCCCCCAATAGGGGGAACAATTCACCCCTCCACTTT CAPNRGNNSPLHF
TRBJ2-7 TRBV5-1 . TRBD2 TGCGCCAGCAGCTTGGAGGGGACTATAGAGCAGTACTTC CASSLEGTIEQYF
TRBJ2-4 TRBV5-8 . . TGTGCCAGCAGCTTGGCCGACATTCAGTACTTC CASSLADIQYF
TRBJ2-7 TRBV7-3 . TRBD1 TGTGCCAGCACCTCGAGGGGACAGGGGGCCCGAGAGGAGCAGTACTTC CASTSRGQGAREEQYF